This record concerns one TCR beta chain sequence. This sample stems from a study of CD8 T cells in ankylosing spondylitis. TCRdb ran MiXCR on the 5' RACE reads and lists one entry per CDR3 protein. The data hold 200,000 to 300,000 distinct CDR3 sequences, with 8% to 11% observed a single time. The CDR3 is 15 amino acids. J was trimmed by 7 bases and V by 8 bases; bases with no gene match: 13. This chain links TRBV12-3 or TRBV12-4 with TRBJ2-1; the match to TRBD2 covers 8 bases. Sequenced sample: blood, either unsorted or a sorted T cell fraction (not recorded which). The source of this sequence is a male donor with ankylosing spondylitis or in good health (not recorded which). CDR3 protein: CASGRGRGGENEQFF. In DNA, the CDR3 is TGTGCCAGCGGCCGTGGCCGGGGGGGCGAAAATGAGCAGTTCTTC.